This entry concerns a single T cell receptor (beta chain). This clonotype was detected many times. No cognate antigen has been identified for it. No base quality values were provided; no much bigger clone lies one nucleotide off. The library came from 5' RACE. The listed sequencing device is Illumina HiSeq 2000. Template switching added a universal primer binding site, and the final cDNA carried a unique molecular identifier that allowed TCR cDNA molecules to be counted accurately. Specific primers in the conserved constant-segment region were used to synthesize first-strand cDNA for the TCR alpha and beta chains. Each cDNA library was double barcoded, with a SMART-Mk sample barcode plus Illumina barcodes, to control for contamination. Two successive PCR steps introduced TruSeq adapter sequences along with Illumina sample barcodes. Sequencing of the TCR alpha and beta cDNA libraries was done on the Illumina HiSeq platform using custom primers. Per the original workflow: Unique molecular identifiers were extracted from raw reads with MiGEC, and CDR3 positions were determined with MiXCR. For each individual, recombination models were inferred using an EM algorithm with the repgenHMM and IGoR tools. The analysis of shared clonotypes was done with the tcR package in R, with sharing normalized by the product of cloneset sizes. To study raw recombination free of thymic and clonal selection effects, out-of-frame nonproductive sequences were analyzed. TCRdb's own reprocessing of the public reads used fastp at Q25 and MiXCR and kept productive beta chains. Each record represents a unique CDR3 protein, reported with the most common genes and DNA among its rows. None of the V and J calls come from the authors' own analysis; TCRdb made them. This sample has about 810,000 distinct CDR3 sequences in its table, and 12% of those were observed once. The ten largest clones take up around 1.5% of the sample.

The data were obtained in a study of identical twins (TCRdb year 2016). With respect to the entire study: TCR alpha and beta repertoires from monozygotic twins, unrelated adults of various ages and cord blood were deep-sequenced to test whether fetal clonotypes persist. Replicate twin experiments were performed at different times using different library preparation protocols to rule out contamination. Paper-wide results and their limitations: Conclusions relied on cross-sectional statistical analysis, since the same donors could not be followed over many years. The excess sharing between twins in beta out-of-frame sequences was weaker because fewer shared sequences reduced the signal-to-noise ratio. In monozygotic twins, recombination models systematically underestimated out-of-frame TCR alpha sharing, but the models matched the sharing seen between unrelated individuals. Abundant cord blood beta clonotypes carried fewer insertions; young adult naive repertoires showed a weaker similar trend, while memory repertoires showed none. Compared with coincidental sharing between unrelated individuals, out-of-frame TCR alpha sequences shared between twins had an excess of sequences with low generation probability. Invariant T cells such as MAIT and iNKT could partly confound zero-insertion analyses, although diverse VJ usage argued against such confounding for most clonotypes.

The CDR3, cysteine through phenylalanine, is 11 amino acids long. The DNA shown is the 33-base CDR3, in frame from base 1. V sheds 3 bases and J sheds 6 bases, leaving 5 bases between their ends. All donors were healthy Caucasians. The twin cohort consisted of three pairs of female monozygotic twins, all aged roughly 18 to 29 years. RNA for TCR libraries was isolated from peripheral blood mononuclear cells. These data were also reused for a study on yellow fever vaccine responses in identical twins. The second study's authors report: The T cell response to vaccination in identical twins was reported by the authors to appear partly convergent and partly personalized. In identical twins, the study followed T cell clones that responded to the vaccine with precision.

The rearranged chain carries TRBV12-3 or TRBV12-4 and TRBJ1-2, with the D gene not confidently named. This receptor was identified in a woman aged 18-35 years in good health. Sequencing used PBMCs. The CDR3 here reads CASSFGDGYTF. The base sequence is TGTGCCAGCAGTTTTGGGGATGGCTACACCTTC.